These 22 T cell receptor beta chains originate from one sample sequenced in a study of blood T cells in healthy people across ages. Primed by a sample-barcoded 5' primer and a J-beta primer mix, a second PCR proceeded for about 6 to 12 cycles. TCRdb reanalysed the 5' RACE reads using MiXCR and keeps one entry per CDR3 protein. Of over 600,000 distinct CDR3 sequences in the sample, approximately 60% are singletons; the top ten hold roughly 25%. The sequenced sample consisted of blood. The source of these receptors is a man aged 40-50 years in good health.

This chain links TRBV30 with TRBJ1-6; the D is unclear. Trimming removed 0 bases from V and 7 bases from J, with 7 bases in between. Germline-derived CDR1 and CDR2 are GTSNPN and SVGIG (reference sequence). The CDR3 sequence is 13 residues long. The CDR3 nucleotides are TGTGCCTGGAGTGTATTCGTGAATTCACCCCTCCACTTT. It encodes CAWSVFVNSPLHF.

This CDR3 reads CASSKAGSLTSSGANVLTF. The CDR3 region has the DNA TGTGCCAGCAGCAAAGCAGGCTCCCTTACCAGCTCTGGGGCCAACGTCCTGACTTTC. This chain links TRBV7-2 with TRBJ2-6; D uncertain. V was cut by 5 bases and J by 0 bases, with 20 bases left in between. The CDR3 has 19 residues. CDR1 is SGHTA, CDR2 FQGNSA, per germline.

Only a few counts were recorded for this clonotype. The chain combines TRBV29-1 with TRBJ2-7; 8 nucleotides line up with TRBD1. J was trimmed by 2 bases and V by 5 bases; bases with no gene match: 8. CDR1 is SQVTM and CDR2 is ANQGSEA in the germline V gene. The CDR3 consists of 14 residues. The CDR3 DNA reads TGCAGCGTTCCCTCAGACAGGGGTACCTACGAGCAGTACTTC. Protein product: CSVPSDRGTYEQYF.

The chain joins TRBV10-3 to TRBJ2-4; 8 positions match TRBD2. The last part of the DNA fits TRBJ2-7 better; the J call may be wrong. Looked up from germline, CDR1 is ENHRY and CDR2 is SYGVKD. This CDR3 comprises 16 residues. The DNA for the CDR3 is TGTGCCATCAGCCCCGCCGGGAGGGTCGGGTCATACGAGCAGTACTTC. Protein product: CAISPAGRVGSYEQYF.

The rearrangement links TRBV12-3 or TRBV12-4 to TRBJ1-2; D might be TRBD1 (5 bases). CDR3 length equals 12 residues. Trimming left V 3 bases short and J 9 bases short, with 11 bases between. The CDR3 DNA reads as TGTGCCAGCAGTTTGGGGGTGGCGAGCTACACCTTC. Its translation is CASSLGVASYTF.

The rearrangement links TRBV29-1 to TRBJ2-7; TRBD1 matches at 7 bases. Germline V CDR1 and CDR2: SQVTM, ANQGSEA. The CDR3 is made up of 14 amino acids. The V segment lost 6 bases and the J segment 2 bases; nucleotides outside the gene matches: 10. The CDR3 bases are TGCAGCGTGCGCCAGGGGGTCGGTGCCTACGAGCAGTACTTC. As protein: CSVRQGVGAYEQYF.

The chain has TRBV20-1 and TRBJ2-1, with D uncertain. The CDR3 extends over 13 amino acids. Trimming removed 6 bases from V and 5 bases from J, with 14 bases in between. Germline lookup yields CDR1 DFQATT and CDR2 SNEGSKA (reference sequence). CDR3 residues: CSASPFSNNEQFF. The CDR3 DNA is TGCAGTGCGTCCCCCTTTTCCAACAATGAGCAGTTCTTC.

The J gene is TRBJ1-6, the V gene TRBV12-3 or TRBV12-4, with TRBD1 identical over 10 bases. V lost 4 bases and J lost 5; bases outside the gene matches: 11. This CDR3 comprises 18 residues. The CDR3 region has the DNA TGTGCCAGCAGTTCGGGGGGATTGGACAGGGGGGATAATTCACCCCTCCACTTT. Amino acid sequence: CASSSGGLDRGDNSPLHF.

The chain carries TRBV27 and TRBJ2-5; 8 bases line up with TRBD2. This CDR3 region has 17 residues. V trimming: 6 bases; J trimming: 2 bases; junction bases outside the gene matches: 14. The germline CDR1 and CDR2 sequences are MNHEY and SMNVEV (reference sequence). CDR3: CASSHPGAGGRQETQYF. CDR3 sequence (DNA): TGTGCCAGCAGCCACCCGGGTGCGGGCGGGAGGCAAGAGACCCAGTACTTC.

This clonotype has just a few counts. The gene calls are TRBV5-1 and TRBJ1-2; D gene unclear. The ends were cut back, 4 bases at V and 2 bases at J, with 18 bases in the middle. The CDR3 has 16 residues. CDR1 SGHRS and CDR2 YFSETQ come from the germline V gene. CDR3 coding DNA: TGCGCCAGCAGCATGGGTACGGGCGGAGGAAACTATGGCTACACCTTC. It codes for CASSMGTGGGNYGYTF.

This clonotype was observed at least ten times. The CDR3 DNA follows: TGCGCCAGCAGCCAAGACGGGGTAGCGGGGGGAGAGACCCAGTACTTC. Protein sequence: CASSQDGVAGGETQYF. This chain uses TRBV4-3 with TRBJ2-5; TRBD2 aligns across 10 bases. The CDR3 totals 16 residues. Germline CDR1 reads LGHNA; CDR2 reads YSLEER. V dropped 0 bases and J dropped 4; count of bases not matched to a gene: 5.

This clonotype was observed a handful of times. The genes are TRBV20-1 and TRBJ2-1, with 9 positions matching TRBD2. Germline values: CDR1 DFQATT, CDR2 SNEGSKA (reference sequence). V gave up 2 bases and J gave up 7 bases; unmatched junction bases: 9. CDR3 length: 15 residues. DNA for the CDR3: TGCAGTGCTAGAAGGGGTAGCGGGAGTCGGAATGAGCAGTTCTTC. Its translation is CSARRGSGSRNEQFF.

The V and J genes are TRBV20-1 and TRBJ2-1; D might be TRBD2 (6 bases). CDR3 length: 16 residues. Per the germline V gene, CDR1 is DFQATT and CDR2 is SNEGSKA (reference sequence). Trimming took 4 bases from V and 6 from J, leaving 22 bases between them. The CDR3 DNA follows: TGCAGTGCTATAGACCGGGGGACCGTAAACTCCAATGAGCAGTTCTTC. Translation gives CSAIDRGTVNSNEQFF.

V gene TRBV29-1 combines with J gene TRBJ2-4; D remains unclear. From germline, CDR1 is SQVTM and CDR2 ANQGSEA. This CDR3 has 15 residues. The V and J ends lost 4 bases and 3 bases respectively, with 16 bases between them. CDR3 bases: TGCAGCGTTGCCGACGGGCCGAGAGGCAAAAACATTCAGTACTTC. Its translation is CSVADGPRGKNIQYF. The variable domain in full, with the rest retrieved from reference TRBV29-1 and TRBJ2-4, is SAVISQKPSRDICQRGTSLTIQCQVDSQVTMMFWYRQQPGQSLTLIATANQGSEATYESGFVIDKFPISRPNLTFSTLTVSNMSPEDSSIYLCSVADGPRGKNIQYFGAGTRLSVL.

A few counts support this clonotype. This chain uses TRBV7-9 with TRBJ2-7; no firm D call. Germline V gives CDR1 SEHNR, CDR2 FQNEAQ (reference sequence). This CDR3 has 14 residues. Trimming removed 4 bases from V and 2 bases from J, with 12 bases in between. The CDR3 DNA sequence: TGTGCCAGCAGCTCGGGCGCGAGCGCCTACGAGCAGTACTTC. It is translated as CASSSGASAYEQYF.

CDR3 loop: CASSLAGVSRLEKGTGELFF. As DNA, the CDR3 is TGCGCCAGCAGCTTGGCCGGGGTTTCCCGATTGGAGAAGGGGACCGGGGAGCTGTTTTTT. V and J are TRBV5-1 and TRBJ2-2, with D perhaps matching TRBD1 or TRBD2 (5 bases each). CDR1 and CDR2 from the germline V gene are SGHRS and YFSETQ. Trimming took off 0 bases at V and 5 bases at J, with 26 bases between the two ends. The CDR3 length is 20 residues.

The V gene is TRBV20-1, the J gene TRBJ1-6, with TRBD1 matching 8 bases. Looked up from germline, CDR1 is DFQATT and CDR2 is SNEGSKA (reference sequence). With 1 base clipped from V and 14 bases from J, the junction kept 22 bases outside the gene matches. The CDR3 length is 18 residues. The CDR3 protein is CSARATLAGRTGTEALHF. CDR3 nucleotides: TGCAGTGCTAGAGCTACGCTTGCCGGGAGGACAGGGACGGAGGCCCTCCACTTT.

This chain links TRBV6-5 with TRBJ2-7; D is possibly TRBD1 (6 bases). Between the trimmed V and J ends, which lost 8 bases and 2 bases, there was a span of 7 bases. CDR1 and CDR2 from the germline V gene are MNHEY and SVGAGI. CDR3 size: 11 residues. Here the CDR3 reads CASGGPYEQYF. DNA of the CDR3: TGTGCCAGCGGGGGCCCCTACGAGCAGTACTTC.

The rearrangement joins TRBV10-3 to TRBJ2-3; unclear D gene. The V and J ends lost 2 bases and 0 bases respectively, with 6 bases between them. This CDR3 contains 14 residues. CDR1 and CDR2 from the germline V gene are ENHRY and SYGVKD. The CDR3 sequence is CAISETHSTDTQYF. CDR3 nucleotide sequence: TGTGCCATCAGTGAGACCCATAGCACAGATACGCAGTATTTT.

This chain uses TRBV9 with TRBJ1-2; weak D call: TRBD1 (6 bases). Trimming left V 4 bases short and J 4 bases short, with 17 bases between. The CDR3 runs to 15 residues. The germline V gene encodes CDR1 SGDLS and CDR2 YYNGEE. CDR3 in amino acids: CASSSRDIGAYGYTF. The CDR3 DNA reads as TGTGCCAGCAGCAGCCGGGACATCGGGGCCTATGGCTACACCTTC.

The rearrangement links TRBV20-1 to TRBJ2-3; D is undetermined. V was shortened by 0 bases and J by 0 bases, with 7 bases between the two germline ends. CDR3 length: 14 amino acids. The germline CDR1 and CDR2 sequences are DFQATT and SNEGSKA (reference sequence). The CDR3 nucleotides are TGCAGTGCTAGAGATGTAGGTAGCACAGATACGCAGTATTTT. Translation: CSARDVGSTDTQYF.

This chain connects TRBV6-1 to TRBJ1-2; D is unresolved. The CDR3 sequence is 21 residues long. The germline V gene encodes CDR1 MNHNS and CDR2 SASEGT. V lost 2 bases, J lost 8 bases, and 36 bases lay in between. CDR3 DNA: TGTGCCAGCAGTGAAAGGCCCCCCAAGAGCTCACGATGGACTGATTTCGAAGGCTACACCTTC. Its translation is CASSERPPKSSRWTDFEGYTF.